The clone carrying this T cell receptor beta chain was detected only once. The data belong to a study of blood T cell repertoires in COVID-19. Study as a whole: Some COVID-19 samples were acute and others convalescent; all came from the United States, Italy and Spain. Sources were T cells, B-cell-depleted T cells, or PBMCs; the material itself was cDNA or gDNA.

Authors' data handling: It was from reference gene primer amplification that nucleated cell counts were estimated. The data were produced by immunoSEQ multiplex PCR, yet TCRdb's version contains in-frame clones alone and is incomplete. V and J calls and clone size are as listed in that table; D and trimming were resolved from the DNA. The top ten hold roughly a third of the sample, which has 72,000 or so clones, 75% to 90% seen once. Germline values: CDR1 LGHDT, CDR2 YNNKEL (reference sequence). The CDR3 sequence is 13 residues long. V was pared by 4 bases and J by 6 bases, with 13 bases between. The receptor was derived from a woman older than 75 with active or convalescent COVID-19. The genes are TRBV3-1 (or the pseudogene TRBV3-2) and TRBJ2-7, with D hard to call. Sequenced sample: peripheral blood. The CDR3 DNA is TGTGCCAGCAGCCCAAACCAGGTCGGCGAGCAGTACTTC. Translating gives CASSPNQVGEQYF.